This T cell receptor beta chain originates from a study of control samples from healthy donors and cancer patients. Produced via immunoSEQ multiplex PCR; TCRdb's table is partial and in-frame only. The repertoire holds fewer than 200,000 clones, with 94% as singletons. V lost 1 base and J lost 2, with 14 bases in between. CDR3 length equals 16 residues. Germline assignment: CDR1 LGHNA and CDR2 YSLEER. V usage is TRBV4-3 and J usage is TRBJ1-2, with D unresolved. The source material was PBMCs. The receptor was derived from a man between 60 and 70 years old with colorectal cancer. The CDR3 reads CASSQVSSDGNYGYTF. CDR3 bases: TGCGCCAGCAGCCAAGTGTCGTCGGACGGAAACTATGGCTACACCTTC.